Listed here are 8 T cell receptor beta chains from one sample, sequenced in a study of shared clonotypes between healthy human individuals. TCRdb keeps only in-frame clones here, not all; method: immunoSEQ multiplex PCR. The sample lists about 2 million clones; less than 95% were seen once. Naive-designated CD8 cells lacked CD45RO, were positively enriched for CCR7, and omitted terminally differentiated effector memory CD45RA+ cells. Material for sequencing was naive CD8+ T cells sorted from blood. All receptors come from a man between 18 and 35 years old in good health.

The genes are TRBV5-4 and TRBJ2-1; 12 positions match TRBD2. CDR1 is SGHNT and CDR2 is YYREEE in the germline V gene (reference sequence). The V segment lost 4 bases and the J segment 7 bases; nucleotides outside the gene matches: 9. This CDR3 has 16 amino acids. Here the CDR3 reads CASSPYTTSGRNEQFF. The CDR3 nucleotides are TGTGCCAGCAGCCCCTATACAACTAGCGGGAGGAATGAGCAGTTCTTC.

A remark on this clone: Other DNA sequences in this specimen translate into the identical CDR3. Here the CDR3 reads CASSLVGSSYEQYF. The CDR3 nucleotides are TGTGCCAGCAGCTTAGTCGGGAGCTCCTACGAGCAGTACTTC. The chain uses TRBV7-9 and TRBJ2-7, with D possibly TRBD2 on 6 matching bases. V was trimmed by 1 base and J by 0 bases, leaving 7 bases between them. CDR3 size: 14 residues. Germline V gives CDR1 SEHNR, CDR2 FQNEAQ (reference sequence).

The V gene is TRBV29-1, the J gene TRBJ2-1, with D possibly matching TRBD2 (5 bases). Germline V gives CDR1 SQVTM, CDR2 ANQGSEA. V was trimmed by 4 bases and J by 8 bases, leaving 12 bases between them. The CDR3 contains 12 residues. The CDR3 bases are TGCAGCGTTGGAGGGCGGGTACATGAGCAGTTCTTC. Translation: CSVGGRVHEQFF.

This chain uses TRBV5-1 with TRBJ1-2; no firm D call. Germline values: CDR1 SGHRS, CDR2 YFSETQ. The CDR3 runs 11 residues. V lost 4 bases and J 8 bases, leaving 9 bases between the germline ends. Here the CDR3 reads CASSDDFGYTF. The CDR3 DNA reads as TGCGCCAGCAGCGACGATTTCGGCTACACCTTC.

The chain has TRBV2 and TRBJ2-7; the D gene is possibly TRBD2 (6 bases). Germline-derived CDR1 and CDR2 are SNHLY and FYNNEI. CDR3 length equals 14 residues. The V gene lost 2 bases and the J gene lost 2 bases, with 10 bases spanning the gap. The CDR3 spells CASSERGSPYEQYF. The CDR3 region has the DNA TGTGCCAGCAGTGAACGGGGGTCGCCCTACGAGCAGTACTTC.

The chain combines TRBV9 with TRBJ2-1; TRBD1 is a possible D gene (6 bases). Per germline, CDR1 SGDLS and CDR2 YYNGEE. V dropped 3 bases and J dropped 5 bases, with 9 bases sitting between them. The CDR3 runs to 13 residues. The CDR3 nucleotides read TGTGCCAGCAGCGACAGGGCCCACAATGAGCAGTTCTTC. The encoded protein is CASSDRAHNEQFF.

J is TRBJ2-7 and V is TRBV5-8, with a possible D match to TRBD1 (6 bases). The CDR3 sequence is 16 residues long. Between the trimmed V and J ends, which lost 4 bases and 3 bases, there was a span of 20 bases. Looked up from germline, CDR1 is SGHTS and CDR2 is YDEGEE. The CDR3 region has the DNA TGTGCCAGCAGCCCAATGACAGGAGAGGCCTTCTACGAGCAGTACTTC. Translating gives CASSPMTGEAFYEQYF.

The chain has TRBV19 and TRBJ2-2; the D is unclear. There are 13 residues in the CDR3. CDR1 and CDR2 from the germline V gene are LNHDA and SQIVND (reference sequence). V was trimmed by 8 bases and J by 4 bases, leaving 11 bases between them. CDR3 DNA: TGTGCCAGTTACCGTATTTCCACCGGGGAGCTGTTTTTT. It is translated as CASYRISTGELFF. The full variable domain, its missing parts supplied by reference TRBV19 and TRBJ2-2, is DGGITQSPKYLFRKEGQNVTLSCEQNLNHDAMYWYRQDPGQGLRLIYYSQIVNDFQKGDIAEGYSVSREKKESFPLTVTSAQKNPTAFYLCASYRISTGELFFGEGSRLTVL.